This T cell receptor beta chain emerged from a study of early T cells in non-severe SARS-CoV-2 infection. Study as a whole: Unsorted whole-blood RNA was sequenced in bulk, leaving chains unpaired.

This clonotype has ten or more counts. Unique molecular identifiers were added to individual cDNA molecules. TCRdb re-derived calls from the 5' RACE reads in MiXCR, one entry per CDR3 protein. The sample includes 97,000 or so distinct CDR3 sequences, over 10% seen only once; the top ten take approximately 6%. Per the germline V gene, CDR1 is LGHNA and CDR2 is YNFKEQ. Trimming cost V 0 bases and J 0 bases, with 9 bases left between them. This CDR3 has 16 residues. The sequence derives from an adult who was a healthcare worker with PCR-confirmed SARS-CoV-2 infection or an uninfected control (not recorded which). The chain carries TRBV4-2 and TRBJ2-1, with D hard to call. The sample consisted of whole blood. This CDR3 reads CASSQETASSYNEQFF. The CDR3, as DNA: TGTGCCAGCAGCCAAGAGACTGCGAGCTCCTACAATGAGCAGTTCTTC.